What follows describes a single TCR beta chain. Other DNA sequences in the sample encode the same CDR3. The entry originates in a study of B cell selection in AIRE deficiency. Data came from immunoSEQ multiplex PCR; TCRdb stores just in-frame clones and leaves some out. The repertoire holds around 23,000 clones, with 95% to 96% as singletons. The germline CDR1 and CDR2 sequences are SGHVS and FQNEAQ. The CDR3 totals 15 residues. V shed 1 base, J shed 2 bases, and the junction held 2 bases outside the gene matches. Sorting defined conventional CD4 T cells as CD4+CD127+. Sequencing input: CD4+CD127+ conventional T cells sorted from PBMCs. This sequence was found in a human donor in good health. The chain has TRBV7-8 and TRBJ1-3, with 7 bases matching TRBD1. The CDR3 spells CASSLGTGAGNTIYF. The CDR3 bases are TGTGCCAGCAGCTTAGGCACAGGGGCTGGAAACACCATATATTTT. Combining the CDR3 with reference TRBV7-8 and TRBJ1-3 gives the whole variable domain GAGVSQSPRYKVAKRGQDVALRCDPISGHVSLFWYQQALGQGPEFLTYFQNEAQLDKSGLPSDRFFAERPEGSVSTLKIQRTQQEDSAVYLCASSLGTGAGNTIYFGEGSWLTVV.